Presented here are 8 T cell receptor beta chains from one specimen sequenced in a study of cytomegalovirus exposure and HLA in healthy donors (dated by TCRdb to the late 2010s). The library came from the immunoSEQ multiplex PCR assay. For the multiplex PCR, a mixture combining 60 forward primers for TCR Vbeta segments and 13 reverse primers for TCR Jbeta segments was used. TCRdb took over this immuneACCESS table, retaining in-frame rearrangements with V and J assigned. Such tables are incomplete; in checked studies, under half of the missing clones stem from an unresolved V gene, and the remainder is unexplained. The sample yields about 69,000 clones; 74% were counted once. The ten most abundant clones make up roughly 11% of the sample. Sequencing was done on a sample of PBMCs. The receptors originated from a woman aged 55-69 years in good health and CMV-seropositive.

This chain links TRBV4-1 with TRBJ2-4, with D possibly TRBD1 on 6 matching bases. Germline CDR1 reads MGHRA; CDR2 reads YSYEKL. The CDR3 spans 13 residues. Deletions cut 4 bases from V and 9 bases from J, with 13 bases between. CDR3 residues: CASSRQAEGIQYF. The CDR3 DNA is TGCGCCAGCAGCCGACAGGCCGAAGGCATTCAGTACTTC.

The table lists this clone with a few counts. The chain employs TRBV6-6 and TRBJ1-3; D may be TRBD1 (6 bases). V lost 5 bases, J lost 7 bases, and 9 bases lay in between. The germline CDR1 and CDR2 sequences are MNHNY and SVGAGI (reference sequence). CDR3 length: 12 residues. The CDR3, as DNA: TGTGCCAGCAGTGGTCAGGGGAACACCATATATTTT. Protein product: CASSGQGNTIYF.

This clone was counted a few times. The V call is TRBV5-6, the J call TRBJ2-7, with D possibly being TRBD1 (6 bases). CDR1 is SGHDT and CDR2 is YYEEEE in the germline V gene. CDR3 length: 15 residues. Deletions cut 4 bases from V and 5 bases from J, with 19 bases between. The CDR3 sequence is CASSPSYRVKDEQYF. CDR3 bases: TGTGCCAGCAGCCCTTCCTACAGGGTAAAAGACGAGCAGTACTTC.

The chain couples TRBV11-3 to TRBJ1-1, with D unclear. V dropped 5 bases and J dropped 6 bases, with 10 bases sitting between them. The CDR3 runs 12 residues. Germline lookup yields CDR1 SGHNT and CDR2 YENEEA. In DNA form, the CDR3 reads TGTGCCAGCAGCCTTACAGAATCTGAAGCTTTCTTT. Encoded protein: CASSLTESEAFF.

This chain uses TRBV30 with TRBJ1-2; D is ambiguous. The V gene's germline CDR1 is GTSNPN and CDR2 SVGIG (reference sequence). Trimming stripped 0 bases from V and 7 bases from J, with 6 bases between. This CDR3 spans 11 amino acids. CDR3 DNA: TGTGCCTGGAGTGTACTACGTGGCTACACCTTC. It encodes CAWSVLRGYTF. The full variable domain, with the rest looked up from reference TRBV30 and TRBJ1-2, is SQTIHQWPATLVQPVGSPLSLECTVEGTSNPNLYWYRQAAGRGLQLLFYSVGIGQISSEVPQNLSASRPQDRQFILSSKKLLLSDSGFYLCAWSVLRGYTFGSGTRLTVV.

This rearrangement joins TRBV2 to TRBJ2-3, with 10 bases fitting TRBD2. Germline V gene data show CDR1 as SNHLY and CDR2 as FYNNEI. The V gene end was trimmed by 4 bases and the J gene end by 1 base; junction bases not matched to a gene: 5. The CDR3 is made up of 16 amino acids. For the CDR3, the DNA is TGTGCCAGCAGTGTATCAAGCGGGGGGGGCACAGATACGCAGTATTTT. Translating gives CASSVSSGGGTDTQYF.

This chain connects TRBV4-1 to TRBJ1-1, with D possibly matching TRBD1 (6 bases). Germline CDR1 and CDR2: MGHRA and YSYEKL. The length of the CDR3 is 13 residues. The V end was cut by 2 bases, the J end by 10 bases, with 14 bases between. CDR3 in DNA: TGCGCCAGCAGCCAAACCTTACAGGGCCGAGCTTTCTTT. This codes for CASSQTLQGRAFF.

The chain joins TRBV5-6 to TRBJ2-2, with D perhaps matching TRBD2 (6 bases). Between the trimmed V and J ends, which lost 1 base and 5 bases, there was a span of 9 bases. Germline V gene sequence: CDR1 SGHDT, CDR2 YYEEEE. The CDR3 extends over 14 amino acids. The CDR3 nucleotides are TGTGCCAGCAGCTTGTCAGGGAGGACCGGGGAGCTGTTTTTT. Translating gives CASSLSGRTGELFF.